This entry concerns a single TCR beta chain. Its antigen is still unknown. This sample was taken from a study of T-cell memory formation after mild COVID-19. Findings and limits, study-wide: Detection of some responders pre-infection suggested pre-existing cross-reactive memory T cells participated.

TCR alpha and TCR beta cDNA libraries carrying sample barcodes and UMIs were produced by 5'RACE using constant-segment primers. TCRdb recomputed calls from the 5' RACE reads with MiXCR, one row per CDR3 protein. The sample has some 600,000 distinct CDR3 sequences; around 15% are singletons. The TCR was taken from an adult woman who had mild COVID-19 (a few samples of this study predate the infection). Cell type and time point are not known. Sequenced sample: PBMCs or a T cell subset sorted from them (not recorded which).

The CDR3 DNA is TGTGCCAGCAGCTTAGCGGGGGGACAGGGGGCTTACGAGCAGTACTTC. Translated: CASSLAGGQGAYEQYF. This chain joins TRBV7-2 and TRBJ2-7, with 12 positions matching TRBD1. This CDR3 has 16 amino acids. V was clipped by 0 bases and J by 4 bases; unmatched bases: 4. CDR1 is SGHTA and CDR2 is FQGNSA in the germline V gene. Combining the CDR3 with reference TRBV7-2 and TRBJ2-7 gives the whole variable domain GAGVSQSPSNKVTEKGKDVELRCDPISGHTALYWYRQSLGQGLEFLIYFQGNSAPDKSGLPSDRFSAERTGGSVSTLTIQRTQQEDSAVYLCASSLAGGQGAYEQYFGPGTRLTVT.